These T cell receptor beta chains were read from a single sample in a study of Graves' ophthalmopathy and Graves' hyperthyroidism. MiXCR, applied by TCRdb to the multiplex PCR reads, yields one record per CDR3 protein. Here the sample spans 900,000 to 1,200,000 distinct CDR3 sequences, about 36% being singletons. The sequenced sample consisted of peripheral blood or thyroid tissue (not recorded which). Receptors originate from an adult man with Graves' hyperthyroidism. Each CDR3 is given with its conserved first and last residue. Each record gives: J gene, CDR3 length, D gene, V gene, clone size, CDR3 protein, CDR3 DNA. The D gene is left open where the match is weak. Size is omitted from some rows. Given values are once, few, many or a class for expanded clones.

J gene: TRBJ2-2; CDR3 length: 13; D gene: NA; V gene: TRBV5-1; clone size: once; CDR3 protein: CASSLGIGGELFF; CDR3 DNA: TGCGCCAGCAGCCTGGGTATAGGGGGGGAGCTGTTTTTT
J gene: TRBJ1-1; CDR3 length: 9; D gene: NA; V gene: TRBV2; clone size: NA; CDR3 protein: CASLLEAFF; CDR3 DNA: TGTGCCAGCTTATTAGAAGCTTTCTTT
J gene: TRBJ2-7; CDR3 length: 13; D gene: NA; V gene: TRBV6-5; clone size: many; CDR3 protein: CASSSRTARQQYF; CDR3 DNA: TGTGCCAGCAGTTCCCGGACGGCCCGCCAGCAGTACTTC
J gene: TRBJ1-5; CDR3 length: 15; D gene: TRBD1; V gene: TRBV5-5; clone size: many; CDR3 protein: CASSLDTGEYQPQHF; CDR3 DNA: TGTGCCAGCAGCTTGGACACAGGGGAGTATCAGCCCCAGCATTTT
J gene: TRBJ2-5; CDR3 length: 12; D gene: NA; V gene: TRBV2; clone size: many; CDR3 protein: CAGREGIETQYF; CDR3 DNA: TGTGCAGGCAGGGAAGGGATAGAGACCCAGTACTTC
J gene: TRBJ1-6; CDR3 length: 15; D gene: TRBD1; V gene: TRBV6-1; clone size: NA; CDR3 protein: CASSLEDREASPLHF; CDR3 DNA: TGTGCCAGCAGTCTAGAGGACAGGGAGGCTTCACCCCTCCACTTT
J gene: TRBJ2-7; CDR3 length: 14; D gene: TRBD2; V gene: TRBV20-1; clone size: NA; CDR3 protein: CSARDGRGPDEQYF; CDR3 DNA: TGCAGTGCTAGAGATGGGAGGGGTCCGGACGAGCAGTACTTC
J gene: TRBJ1-4; CDR3 length: 14; D gene: TRBD1; V gene: TRBV20-1; clone size: NA; CDR3 protein: CSARVGTGPTAFRF; CDR3 DNA: TGCAGTGCTAGAGTGGGGACAGGCCCAACCGCTTTTCGATTT
J gene: TRBJ2-7; CDR3 length: 13; D gene: TRBD2; V gene: TRBV20-1; clone size: NA; CDR3 protein: CSSMASGTYEQYF; CDR3 DNA: TGCAGCTCCATGGCTAGCGGGACCTACGAGCAGTACTTC
J gene: TRBJ2-2; CDR3 length: 15; D gene: NA; V gene: TRBV7-9; clone size: many; CDR3 protein: CASSPRQDSTGELFF; CDR3 DNA: TGTGCCAGCAGCCCCAGGCAGGACTCCACCGGGGAGCTGTTTTTT
J gene: TRBJ2-7; CDR3 length: 15; D gene: NA; V gene: TRBV20-1; clone size: many; CDR3 protein: CSARDGGQSSYEQYF; CDR3 DNA: TGCAGTGCTAGAGATGGCGGACAGAGCTCCTACGAGCAGTACTTC
J gene: TRBJ2-7; CDR3 length: 15; D gene: TRBD2; V gene: TRBV28; clone size: NA; CDR3 protein: CASSFEGLAVYEQYF; CDR3 DNA: TGTGCCAGCAGTTTCGAAGGACTAGCGGTCTACGAGCAGTACTTC
J gene: TRBJ1-1; CDR3 length: 14; D gene: NA; V gene: TRBV29-1; clone size: many; CDR3 protein: CSVGGGGGGTEAFF; CDR3 DNA: TGCAGCGTTGGGGGTGGGGGAGGGGGCACTGAAGCTTTCTTT
J gene: TRBJ2-6; CDR3 length: 18; D gene: TRBD1; V gene: TRBV10-3; clone size: many; CDR3 protein: CAIRTQGGSRSGANVLTF; CDR3 DNA: TGTGCCATCAGGACACAGGGGGGCTCCCGCTCTGGGGCCAACGTCCTGACTTTC
J gene: TRBJ2-5; CDR3 length: 18; D gene: NA; V gene: TRBV14; clone size: NA; CDR3 protein: CASSQDKNAAGRGETQYF; CDR3 DNA: TGTGCCAGCAGCCAAGATAAGAATGCGGCGGGAAGGGGAGAGACCCAGTACTTC
J gene: TRBJ1-3; CDR3 length: 15; D gene: NA; V gene: TRBV7-6; clone size: NA; CDR3 protein: CASSLGQGSGNTIDF; CDR3 DNA: TGTGCCAGCAGCTTAGGGCAGGGTTCTGGAAACACCATAGATTTT
J gene: TRBJ2-7; CDR3 length: 15; D gene: TRBD1; V gene: TRBV7-8; clone size: many; CDR3 protein: CASSTNRGDSYEQYF; CDR3 DNA: TGTGCCAGCAGCACAAACAGGGGGGACTCCTACGAGCAGTACTTC
J gene: TRBJ1-1; CDR3 length: 15; D gene: TRBD1; V gene: TRBV7-2; clone size: NA; CDR3 protein: CASSTGQGENTEAFF; CDR3 DNA: TGTGCCAGCAGCACCGGACAGGGGGAGAACACTGAAGCTTTCTTT
J gene: TRBJ2-5; CDR3 length: 15; D gene: NA; V gene: TRBV4-2; clone size: many; CDR3 protein: CASSQDGEEEETQYF; CDR3 DNA: TGTGCCAGCAGCCAAGATGGGGAGGAGGAAGAGACCCAGTACTTC
J gene: TRBJ1-4; CDR3 length: 15; D gene: NA; V gene: TRBV10-2; clone size: NA; CDR3 protein: CASTGGGSTNEKLFF; CDR3 DNA: TGCGCCAGCACGGGGGGGGGATCAACTAATGAAAAACTGTTTTTT
J gene: TRBJ2-2; CDR3 length: 15; D gene: NA; V gene: TRBV15; clone size: NA; CDR3 protein: CATSGRALRTGELFF; CDR3 DNA: TGTGCCACCAGCGGACGAGCGTTGAGGACCGGGGAGCTGTTTTTT
J gene: TRBJ2-5; CDR3 length: 12; D gene: NA; V gene: TRBV7-2; clone size: many; CDR3 protein: CASSLRLETQYF; CDR3 DNA: TGTGCCAGCAGCTTACGGTTAGAGACCCAGTACTTC
J gene: TRBJ1-6; CDR3 length: 14; D gene: NA; V gene: TRBV4-1; clone size: NA; CDR3 protein: CASSQDGGLKALHF; CDR3 DNA: TGCGCCAGCAGCCAAGATGGGGGTTTGAAAGCCCTCCACTTT
J gene: TRBJ2-2; CDR3 length: 16; D gene: NA; V gene: TRBV2; clone size: NA; CDR3 protein: CASSELGYLNTGELFF; CDR3 DNA: TGTGCCAGCAGTGAGTTAGGGTACCTGAACACCGGGGAGCTGTTTTTT
J gene: TRBJ1-1; CDR3 length: 15; D gene: NA; V gene: TRBV7-2; clone size: many; CDR3 protein: CASRAMGLLNTEAFF; CDR3 DNA: TGTGCCAGCAGGGCGATGGGACTGTTGAACACTGAAGCTTTCTTT
J gene: TRBJ1-5; CDR3 length: 22; D gene: TRBD1; V gene: TRBV20-1; clone size: NA; CDR3 protein: CSARGEQGASGLDSVVNQPQHF; CDR3 DNA: TGCAGTGCTAGGGGAGAACAGGGGGCCTCGGGTTTGGATTCGGTGGTTAATCAGCCCCAGCATTTT
J gene: TRBJ2-1; CDR3 length: 15; D gene: NA; V gene: TRBV7-2; clone size: NA; CDR3 protein: CASSLVGGLGNEQFF; CDR3 DNA: TGTGCCAGCAGCTTAGTTGGCGGGCTGGGGAATGAGCAGTTCTTC
J gene: TRBJ2-5; CDR3 length: 15; D gene: NA; V gene: TRBV12-3/TRBV12-4; clone size: once; CDR3 protein: CASSLWGAHQETQYF; CDR3 DNA: TGTGCCAGCAGTTTATGGGGGGCCCACCAAGAGACCCAGTACTTC
J gene: TRBJ1-2; CDR3 length: 15; D gene: TRBD1; V gene: TRBV2; clone size: many; CDR3 protein: CASSPGGQGLAGYTF; CDR3 DNA: TGTGCCAGCAGTCCCGGAGGACAGGGACTGGCTGGCTACACCTTC
J gene: TRBJ2-7; CDR3 length: 16; D gene: NA; V gene: TRBV10-2; clone size: NA; CDR3 protein: CAISGPRQPNIYEQYF; CDR3 DNA: TGTGCCATCAGTGGTCCCCGACAGCCCAATATCTACGAGCAGTACTTC
J gene: TRBJ2-5; CDR3 length: 21; D gene: NA; V gene: TRBV7-2; clone size: NA; CDR3 protein: CASSLAPRQGRVAGSVGTQYF; CDR3 DNA: TGTGCCAGCAGCTTAGCCCCACGACAGGGAAGGGTAGCGGGGTCGGTGGGGACCCAGTACTTC
J gene: TRBJ2-5; CDR3 length: 13; D gene: NA; V gene: TRBV25-1; clone size: many; CDR3 protein: CASSEVGLETQYF; CDR3 DNA: TGTGCCAGCAGTGAGGTCGGTTTGGAGACCCAGTACTTC
J gene: TRBJ1-2; CDR3 length: 16; D gene: NA; V gene: TRBV7-2; clone size: NA; CDR3 protein: CASSSRQGQANYGYTF; CDR3 DNA: TGTGCCAGCAGCTCCCGGCAGGGACAAGCTAACTATGGCTACACCTTC
J gene: TRBJ1-6; CDR3 length: 11; D gene: NA; V gene: TRBV6-6; clone size: many; CDR3 protein: CASSYRQVVHF; CDR3 DNA: TGTGCCAGCAGTTACCGACAGGTGGTACACTTT
J gene: TRBJ2-6; CDR3 length: 16; D gene: TRBD1; V gene: TRBV7-9; clone size: NA; CDR3 protein: CASNMGQWAGANVLTF; CDR3 DNA: TGTGCCAGCAACATGGGACAGTGGGCTGGGGCCAACGTCCTGACTTTC
J gene: TRBJ2-5; CDR3 length: 14; D gene: NA; V gene: TRBV7-9; clone size: NA; CDR3 protein: CASSSQGGGETQYF; CDR3 DNA: TGTGCCAGCAGCTCGCAGGGGGGTGGGGAGACCCAGTACTTC
J gene: TRBJ1-6; CDR3 length: 13; D gene: NA; V gene: TRBV5-5; clone size: many; CDR3 protein: CASSLGGPAPLHF; CDR3 DNA: TGTGCCAGCAGCTTGGGCGGTCCAGCACCCCTCCACTTT
J gene: TRBJ2-5; CDR3 length: 12; D gene: NA; V gene: TRBV29-1; clone size: many; CDR3 protein: CSVGAGRETQYF; CDR3 DNA: TGCAGCGTTGGTGCGGGGCGGGAGACCCAGTACTTC
J gene: TRBJ2-7; CDR3 length: 16; D gene: TRBD1; V gene: TRBV25-1; clone size: NA; CDR3 protein: CACSGGYRGPTSEQYF; CDR3 DNA: TGTGCCTGCAGTGGGGGATACAGGGGGCCAACAAGCGAGCAGTACTTC
J gene: TRBJ2-1; CDR3 length: 15; D gene: NA; V gene: TRBV29-1; clone size: NA; CDR3 protein: CSVDRGLPVNNEQFF; CDR3 DNA: TGCAGCGTTGACCGAGGACTTCCGGTAAACAATGAGCAGTTCTTC
J gene: TRBJ2-5; CDR3 length: 15; D gene: TRBD2; V gene: TRBV29-1; clone size: NA; CDR3 protein: CSSQGTSGSKGTQYF; CDR3 DNA: TGCAGCAGTCAAGGGACTAGCGGGAGTAAGGGGACCCAGTACTTC
J gene: TRBJ2-7; CDR3 length: 12; D gene: NA; V gene: TRBV6-1; clone size: NA; CDR3 protein: CASSQSPTEQYF; CDR3 DNA: TGTGCCAGCAGCCAATCACCGACCGAGCAGTACTTC
J gene: TRBJ2-2; CDR3 length: 12; D gene: NA; V gene: TRBV29-1; clone size: NA; CDR3 protein: CSVRSGSGELFF; CDR3 DNA: TGCAGCGTTAGGTCGGGAAGCGGGGAGCTGTTTTTT
J gene: TRBJ1-1; CDR3 length: 16; D gene: NA; V gene: TRBV12-3/TRBV12-4; clone size: NA; CDR3 protein: CASSQDPRWGNAEAFF; CDR3 DNA: TGTGCCAGCAGCCAAGATCCCAGATGGGGAAACGCTGAAGCTTTCTTT
J gene: TRBJ1-2; CDR3 length: 13; D gene: TRBD1; V gene: TRBV28; clone size: few; CDR3 protein: CASSTTGYYGYTF; CDR3 DNA: TGTGCCAGCAGTACGACAGGGTACTATGGCTACACCTTC
J gene: TRBJ2-5; CDR3 length: 14; D gene: TRBD1; V gene: TRBV10-3; clone size: NA; CDR3 protein: CASSEGTGWETQYF; CDR3 DNA: TGTGCCAGCAGTGAAGGGACAGGTTGGGAGACCCAGTACTTC
J gene: TRBJ2-7; CDR3 length: 14; D gene: TRBD2; V gene: TRBV6-6; clone size: many; CDR3 protein: CASSYGAGGDEQYF; CDR3 DNA: TGTGCCAGCAGTTACGGCGCGGGGGGCGACGAGCAGTACTTC
J gene: TRBJ2-5; CDR3 length: 16; D gene: TRBD1; V gene: TRBV7-7; clone size: NA; CDR3 protein: CASSPTSRGLSETQYF; CDR3 DNA: TGTGCCAGCAGCCCTACGAGCAGGGGGCTGAGTGAGACCCAGTACTTC